The T cell receptor (beta chain) under discussion was sequenced for a study of response to subunit inactivated influenza vaccine. General study results and limits: Each seasonal influenza vaccination recruits few new T cells, the authors suggested.

V was cut by 2 bases and J by 4 bases, with 24 bases left in between. The length of the CDR3 is 18 residues. The germline gives CDR1 SGHAT, CDR2 FQNNGV. A single record per CDR3 protein comes from TCRdb applying MiXCR to the RT-PCR reads. The sample records 400,000 to 650,000 distinct CDR3 sequences, about 7.2% being singletons. This clonotype occurred a few times. Its antigen is still unknown. The gene calls are TRBV11-2 and TRBJ2-7; D assignment may be TRBD1 or TRBD2 (7 bases each). The TCR was taken from a man aged 50 to 75 who received an inactivated influenza vaccine. The sample was PBMCs from blood, taken 23 months after vaccination. CDR3 loop: CASSLQGGSTGTPYEQYF. The CDR3 nucleotides are TGTGCCAGCAGCTTACAGGGGGGGTCCACCGGGACACCGTACGAGCAGTACTTC.